Listed below are T cell receptor beta chains from one sample, sequenced in a study of Graves' ophthalmopathy and Graves' hyperthyroidism. TCRdb itself ran the multiplex PCR reads through MiXCR, one entry per CDR3 protein. Among 650,000 to 900,000 distinct CDR3 sequences listed, roughly 40% were seen once. Sequencing was done on a sample of peripheral blood. All receptors come from an adult man with Graves' ophthalmopathy. CDR3s include the opening cysteine and the closing phenylalanine or tryptophan. Each record gives: CDR3 length, clone size, V gene, D gene, J gene, CDR3 protein, CDR3 DNA. The D gene is left open where the match is weak. Only part of the rows carry a size: once, few, many, or a class if the clone is expanded.

>12|NA|TRBV20-1|TRBD2|TRBJ2-5
CSAFGGQETQYF
TGCAGTGCCTTCGGGGGGCAAGAGACCCAGTACTTC
>14|NA|TRBV2|NA|TRBJ2-7
CASSDLLGSYEQYF
TGTGCCAGCAGTGACCTCCTAGGGTCCTACGAGCAGTACTTC
>17|NA|TRBV10-3|TRBD1|TRBJ2-6
CATRRQGPPSGANVLTF
TGTGCCACCAGGAGACAGGGACCACCCTCTGGGGCCAACGTCCTGACTTTC
>17|many|TRBV10-3|TRBD2|TRBJ2-5
CAISESLAGGPRETQYF
TGTGCCATCAGTGAGTCTTTAGCGGGAGGGCCTCGGGAGACCCAGTACTTC
>14|few|TRBV29-1|TRBD1|TRBJ2-7
CSVQSGGSSYEQYF
TGCAGCGTTCAGTCAGGGGGCAGCTCCTACGAGCAGTACTTC
>16|NA|TRBV10-3|NA|TRBJ2-7
CASSYTLSSTGYEQYF
TGTGCCAGCAGTTACACCCTCTCCTCTACAGGCTACGAGCAGTACTTC
>14|few|TRBV18|NA|TRBJ1-2
CASSPEGSQYGYTF
TGTGCCAGCTCACCCGAGGGGAGTCAGTATGGCTACACCTTC
>12|NA|TRBV20-1|NA|TRBJ1-5
CSGRDRNQPQHF
TGCAGTGGACGGGATAGAAATCAGCCCCAGCATTTT
>15|NA|TRBV6-5|NA|TRBJ1-2
CASSRGVQRAGGYTF
TGTGCCAGCAGTCGCGGGGTACAGAGGGCTGGTGGCTACACCTTC
>15|NA|TRBV11-2|NA|TRBJ2-7
CASSLVRGSTYEQHF
TGTGCCAGCAGCTTGGTTAGAGGGTCAACCTACGAGCAGCACTTC
>14|NA|TRBV20-1|TRBD1|TRBJ1-1
CSAGRQGLNTEAFF
TGCAGTGCTGGAAGACAGGGGTTGAACACTGAAGCTTTCTTT
>12|NA|TRBV10-3|TRBD1|TRBJ2-7
CAISGDRGKQYF
TGTGCCATCAGTGGGGACAGGGGAAAGCAGTACTTC
>14|NA|TRBV12-3/TRBV12-4|TRBD1|TRBJ1-5
CASSIRGQDQPQHF
TGTGCCAGCAGTATCAGGGGGCAAGACCAGCCCCAGCATTTT
>15|NA|TRBV9|NA|TRBJ1-1
CAPPAWGQLNTEAFF
TGTGCACCCCCGGCTTGGGGTCAATTGAACACTGAAGCTTTCTTT
>13|NA|TRBV19|NA|TRBJ1-2
CASSNGGYYGYTF
TGTGCCAGTAGCAACGGGGGATACTATGGCTACACCTTC
>12|many|TRBV29-1|NA|TRBJ1-2
CSVEIGAYGYTF
TGCAGCGTTGAAATCGGGGCATATGGCTACACCTTC
>16|NA|TRBV2|NA|TRBJ1-2
CAISTPGDTELYGYTF
TGTGCCATCAGTACCCCAGGGGACACTGAACTCTATGGCTACACCTTC